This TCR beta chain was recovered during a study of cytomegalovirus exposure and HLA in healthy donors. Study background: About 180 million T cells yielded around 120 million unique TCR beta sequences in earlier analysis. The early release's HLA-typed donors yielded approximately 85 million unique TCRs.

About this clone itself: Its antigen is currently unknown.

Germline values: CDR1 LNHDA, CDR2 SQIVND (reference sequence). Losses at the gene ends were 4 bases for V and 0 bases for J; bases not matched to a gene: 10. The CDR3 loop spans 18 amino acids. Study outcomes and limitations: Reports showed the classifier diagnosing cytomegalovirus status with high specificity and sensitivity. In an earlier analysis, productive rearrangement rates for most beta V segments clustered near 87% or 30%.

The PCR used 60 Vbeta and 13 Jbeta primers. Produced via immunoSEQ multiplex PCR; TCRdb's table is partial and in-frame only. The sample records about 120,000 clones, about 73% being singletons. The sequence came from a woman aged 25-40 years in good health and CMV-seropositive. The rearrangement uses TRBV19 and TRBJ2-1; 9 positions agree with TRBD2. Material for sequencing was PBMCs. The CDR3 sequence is CASSRGLAGPLSYNEQFF. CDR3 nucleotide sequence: TGTGCCAGTAGTAGGGGCCTAGCGGGGCCTCTCTCCTACAATGAGCAGTTCTTC.